Listed here are 21 T cell receptor beta chains from one sample, sequenced in a study of molecular identifiers for immune sequencing clone quantification. TCRdb called the PCR reads again in MiXCR, with one record for every CDR3 protein. The sample comprises over 550,000 distinct CDR3 sequences, over 25% of which are singletons, and 0.78% rests with the top ten. The sample taken for sequencing was naive CD8+ T cells from blood, with Jurkat cell RNA spiked in. Stated subset: FACS-sorted CD8+CD4-CCR7+CD45RA+ naive T cells. These receptors all come from a human donor in good health. Some libraries in this study had Jurkat cell RNA spiked in.

This clonotype has more than one count but fewer than ten. The chain couples TRBV7-9 to TRBJ2-4; tentatively, D is TRBD1 (6 bases). CDR1 is SEHNR, CDR2 FQNEAQ, per germline (reference sequence). The CDR3 length is 21 residues. Trimming left V 3 bases short and J 2 bases short, with 29 bases between. The CDR3 sequence is CASSFGTFRGKEGTTKNIQYF. The CDR3 coding sequence is TGTGCCAGCAGCTTTGGGACATTTAGGGGAAAAGAGGGAACGACCAAAAACATTCAGTACTTC. The full variable domain, completed using reference TRBV7-9 and TRBJ2-4, is DTGVSQNPRHKITKRGQNVTFRCDPISEHNRLYWYRQTLGQGPEFLTYFQNEAQLEKSRLLSDRFSAERPKGSFSTLEIQRTEQGDSAMYLCASSFGTFRGKEGTTKNIQYFGAGTRLSVL.

This clonotype occurred a few times. The rearrangement links TRBV7-9 to TRBJ2-3; D is perhaps TRBD2 (5 bases). Per the germline V gene, CDR1 is SEHNR and CDR2 is FQNEAQ (reference sequence). CDR3 length: 15 residues. V was shortened by 10 bases and J by 7 bases, with 24 bases between the two germline ends. The CDR3 DNA follows: TGTGCCACCTCGACCGCTAAGGCCCCGGGGAATACGCAGTATTTT. Translated: CATSTAKAPGNTQYF.

The table lists this clonotype with many counts. The chain employs TRBV29-1 and TRBJ2-7, with 9 bases that match TRBD2. Germline-derived CDR1 and CDR2 are SQVTM and ANQGSEA. The J segment lost 4 bases and the V segment lost 6 bases, leaving 13 bases of the junction unmatched. The CDR3 runs to 15 residues. The CDR3: CSVALRGRALYEQYF. For the CDR3, the DNA is TGCAGCGTGGCCCTTCGCGGGAGGGCCTTGTACGAGCAGTACTTC.

About this clonotype itself: Being one base from a much bigger clone, this may be a read error. The rearrangement uses TRBV5-1 and TRBJ2-3; TRBD1 aligns across 9 bases. CDR3 length: 16 residues. Germline V gene sequence: CDR1 SGHRS, CDR2 YFSETQ. The V gene end was trimmed by 3 bases and the J gene end by 4 bases; junction bases not matched to a gene: 9. The CDR3 coding sequence is TGCGCCAGCAGCTCCGGGGACAGGGCAGACGCAGATACGCAGTATTTT. Translation gives CASSSGDRADADTQYF.

This clonotype has only a few counts. V usage is TRBV11-3 and J usage is TRBJ2-7, with a weak D call TRBD2 (6 bases). V lost 5 bases and J lost 5, with 16 bases in between. CDR1 SGHNT and CDR2 YENEEA come from the germline V gene. The CDR3 is 14 amino acids. The CDR3 nucleotides are TGTGCCAGCAGCCCCCAGGCGGGGTATGACGAGCAGTACTTC. Encoded protein: CASSPQAGYDEQYF.

This clonotype was found a few times. The CDR3 reads CASSQFPRKNTEAFF. The CDR3 coding sequence is TGTGCCAGCAGCCAATTCCCAAGGAAGAACACTGAAGCTTTCTTT. J is TRBJ1-1 and V is TRBV3-1; D remains unclear. This CDR3 spans 15 amino acids. CDR1 and CDR2 from the germline V gene are LGHDT and YNNKEL (reference sequence). V was pared by 2 bases and J by 1 base, with 11 bases between.

This clonotype has more than one count but fewer than ten. The chain carries TRBV30 and TRBJ2-7; TRBD2 matches at 11 bases. The CDR3 has 17 residues. Germline values: CDR1 GTSNPN, CDR2 SVGIG (reference sequence). Trimming took 2 bases from V and 0 from J; bases not matched to a gene: 9. The CDR3 DNA sequence: TGTGCCTGGAGTTCGGTAGCGGGAGGGCCTTACTCCTACGAGCAGTACTTC. Translated: CAWSSVAGGPYSYEQYF.

In this sample, this clonotype turned up many times. This chain joins TRBV20-1 and TRBJ2-4; D ambiguous. V was pared by 1 base and J by 0 bases, with 7 bases between. This CDR3 is 14 amino acids long. Germline lookup yields CDR1 DFQATT and CDR2 SNEGSKA (reference sequence). CDR3 nucleotides: TGCAGTGCTAGAGCCACCGAAGCCAAAAACATTCAGTACTTC. It yields the protein CSARATEAKNIQYF.

This clonotype showed up just a few times. The chain recombines TRBV30 with TRBJ2-7, with 8 bases fitting TRBD1. Trimming removed 3 bases from V and 0 bases from J; junction bases left unmatched: 7. Germline lookup yields CDR1 GTSNPN and CDR2 SVGIG (reference sequence). The CDR3 has 15 amino acids. DNA for the CDR3: TGTGCCTGGAGCCCCCGGGACAGGTACTCCTACGAGCAGTACTTC. This translates into CAWSPRDRYSYEQYF.

This clonotype was detected only a few times. This chain uses TRBV29-1 with TRBJ1-1; D uncertain. CDR3 length equals 11 residues. V lost 3 bases to trimming and J lost 4 bases, with 6 bases between them. Looked up from germline, CDR1 is SQVTM and CDR2 is ANQGSEA. Here the CDR3 reads CSVEGITEAFF. The DNA for the CDR3 is TGCAGCGTTGAGGGGATCACTGAAGCTTTCTTT.

This clonotype turned up a few times. The genes are TRBV9 and TRBJ1-1; D is undetermined. The V end lost 0 bases, the J end lost 4 bases, and 10 bases lay between the germline ends. Germline V lookup: CDR1 SGDLS, CDR2 YYNGEE. The CDR3 length is 14 residues. Written as DNA, the CDR3 is TGTGCCAGCAGCGTAGACGCCGAGGGCACTGAAGCTTTCTTT. Protein sequence: CASSVDAEGTEAFF.

This clonotype has ten or more counts. The rearrangement joins TRBV4-3 to TRBJ2-7; no reliable D call. Germline CDR1 reads LGHNA; CDR2 reads YSLEER. The CDR3 covers 15 residues. The germline V and J ends were trimmed by 0 bases and 0 bases, with 9 bases remaining between them. The CDR3, as DNA: TGCGCCAGCAGCCAAGACCATCCAAGCTCCTACGAGCAGTACTTC. Amino acid sequence: CASSQDHPSSYEQYF.

This clonotype was observed at least ten times. The J gene is TRBJ2-1, the V gene TRBV7-8; possible D gene TRBD1, 6 bases. V was cut by 1 base and J by 4 bases, with 8 bases left in between. The germline V gene encodes CDR1 SGHVS and CDR2 FQNEAQ. The CDR3 covers 14 residues. CDR3 coding DNA: TGTGCCAGCAGCTTAGTGGACAGTTACAATGAGCAGTTCTTC. Encoded protein: CASSLVDSYNEQFF. The whole variable domain, remainder taken from reference TRBV7-8 and TRBJ2-1, is GAGVSQSPRYKVAKRGQDVALRCDPISGHVSLFWYQQALGQGPEFLTYFQNEAQLDKSGLPSDRFFAERPEGSVSTLKIQRTQQEDSAVYLCASSLVDSYNEQFFGPGTRLTVL.

This clonotype was picked up many times. Germline is not matched at one junction end, which may reflect a read error. The V call is TRBV27, the J call TRBJ1-5; D perhaps matches TRBD1 (5 bases). CDR3 length equals 13 residues. The germline CDR1 and CDR2 sequences are MNHEY and SMNVEV (reference sequence). CDR3 DNA: TGCGCCAGCAGCTTGGGGGTGGGTCAGCCCCAGCATTTT. Translated, it gives CASSLGVGQPQHF.

There are a few counts of this clonotype. Sequence at one end of the junction differs from germline and may be a read error. This chain uses TRBV7-2 with TRBJ1-1; weak D call: TRBD1 (6 bases). Germline loops: CDR1 SGHTA, CDR2 FQGNSA. The CDR3 extends over 15 amino acids. CDR3 region: CASSLALGGRTEAFF. Written as DNA, the CDR3 is TGTGCCAGCAGCCTAGCCTTGGGGGGGCGGACTGAAGCTTTCTTT.

Concerning this clonotype: Because it lacks the conserved phenylalanine or tryptophan at the end, this CDR3 is likely a read error. This rearrangement joins TRBV7-9 to TRBJ2-2; D not resolved. Germline CDR1 SEHNR, CDR2 FQNEAQ (reference sequence). The CDR3 is 15 residues long. V lost 3 bases and J lost 6, with 14 bases in between. The CDR3 DNA is TGTGCCAGCAGCTTTGTAGGGCCTCTTCCCGGGGAGCTGTTTTCT. Translated: CASSFVGPLPGELFS.

There are many counts of this clonotype. The V call is TRBV12-3 or TRBV12-4, the J call TRBJ2-5; TRBD1 is a possible D gene (5 bases). CDR3 length equals 12 residues. V was cut by 5 bases and J by 4 bases, with 8 bases left in between. The CDR3 sequence is CASSNTGETQYF. CDR3 nucleotides: TGTGCCAGCAGTAACACAGGAGAGACCCAGTACTTC.

This clonotype was counted ten times or more. The chain combines TRBV29-1 with TRBJ1-1; no reliable D call. Germline V lookup: CDR1 SQVTM, CDR2 ANQGSEA. V dropped 4 bases and J dropped 0 bases, with 9 bases sitting between them. This CDR3 contains 13 residues. The CDR3 reads CSVVNTLNTEAFF. CDR3 bases: TGCAGCGTTGTAAACACCTTGAACACTGAAGCTTTCTTT. The full variable domain, in which reference TRBV29-1 and TRBJ1-1 provide the parts outside the CDR3, is SAVISQKPSRDICQRGTSLTIQCQVDSQVTMMFWYRQQPGQSLTLIATANQGSEATYESGFVIDKFPISRPNLTFSTLTVSNMSPEDSSIYLCSVVNTLNTEAFFGQGTRLTVV.

The genes are TRBV6-5 and TRBJ2-3, with 7 bases matching TRBD1. The CDR3 consists of 18 residues. Trimming took 2 bases from V and 1 from J; bases not matched to a gene: 12. In germline, CDR1 is MNHEY, CDR2 SVGAGI. The CDR3 region is CASSYTGTALGGTDTQYF. CDR3 nucleotides: TGTGCCAGCAGTTACACCGGGACAGCCCTTGGGGGCACAGATACGCAGTATTTT.

This clonotype was counted ten times or more. V gene TRBV30 combines with J gene TRBJ2-7; D is ambiguous. Deletions cut 4 bases from V and 0 bases from J, with 13 bases between. CDR1 and CDR2 from the germline V gene are GTSNPN and SVGIG (reference sequence). The CDR3 contains 14 residues. CDR3 sequence reads: CAWIAAANSYEQYF. The CDR3 DNA is TGTGCCTGGATCGCCGCGGCCAACTCCTACGAGCAGTACTTC. The variable domain in full, with the rest retrieved from reference TRBV30 and TRBJ2-7, is SQTIHQWPATLVQPVGSPLSLECTVEGTSNPNLYWYRQAAGRGLQLLFYSVGIGQISSEVPQNLSASRPQDRQFILSSKKLLLSDSGFYLCAWIAAANSYEQYFGPGTRLTVT.

In this sample, this clonotype turned up once. The chain joins TRBV20-1 to TRBJ2-7, with TRBD2 identical over 16 bases. This CDR3 contains 15 residues. Looked up from germline, CDR1 is DFQATT and CDR2 is SNEGSKA (reference sequence). CDR3 DNA sequence: TGCAGAGCCTGGGGACTAGCGGGGGGGAACTACGAGCAGTACTTC. The encoded protein is CRAWGLAGGNYEQYF.